The 30 T cell receptor beta chains listed next were all sequenced from one sample in a study of tumor and adjacent non-tumor tissue in lung cancer. TCRbeta libraries were built with three rounds of nested PCR, modified from ARM-PCR. From the multiplex PCR reads, TCRdb called clonotypes with MiXCR, one entry per CDR3 protein. The sample consists of fewer than 120,000 distinct CDR3 sequences, approximately 84% of them appearing once. No cell sorting was done before RNA was extracted from the tissue. The material sequenced was lung tumor tissue. These receptors all come from a man aged 65 to 85 with non-small cell lung cancer.

With respect to this clonotype: One end of the junction fails to match germline, which may point to a read error. The chain joins TRBV11-2 to TRBJ2-3; maybe TRBD1 (5 bases). Germline V gene lookup returns CDR1 SGHAT and CDR2 FQNNGV. This CDR3 region has 15 residues. The CDR3 loop is CASSLGPGRVDTQYF. The CDR3 DNA is TGTGCCAGCAGCTTAGGGCCCGGCAGGGTAGATACGCAATATTTT.

The table lists this clonotype with many counts. The J gene is TRBJ1-2, the V gene TRBV6-5; no reliable D call. The V and J ends lost 5 bases and 8 bases respectively, with 15 bases between them. CDR3 length: 13 amino acids. Per germline, CDR1 MNHEY and CDR2 SVGAGI. The CDR3 sequence is CASSHYGREGYTF. CDR3 nucleotides: TGTGCCAGCAGTCACTACGGGAGGGAGGGCTACACCTTC.

Points on this clonotype: An end of the junction does not agree with germline; a read error may underlie this. The chain uses TRBV14 and TRBJ1-2; D is perhaps TRBD1 (5 bases). CDR3 length: 15 amino acids. Germline values: CDR1 SGHDN, CDR2 FVKESK. CDR3 sequence reads: CVSGIRQTPGDGYTF. In DNA form, the CDR3 reads TGTGTCAGCGGCATCCGACAGACCCCAGGAGATGGCTACACCTTC.

This clonotype was counted at least ten times. V and J are TRBV6-2 or TRBV6-3 and TRBJ2-1; no clear D gene. V lost 4 bases and J 14 bases, leaving 18 bases between the germline ends. The germline V gene has CDR1 MNHEY and CDR2 SVGEGT. CDR3 size: 13 residues. This CDR3 reads CASSSTTPHAEFF. Here the CDR3 DNA reads TGTGCCAGCAGTTCTACAACTCCGCACGCGGAGTTCTTC.

The gene calls are TRBV11-3 and TRBJ1-1, with no clear D. V lost 6 bases to trimming and J lost 4 bases, with 21 bases between them. The CDR3 sequence is 16 residues long. The germline CDR1 and CDR2 sequences are SGHNT and YENEEA. CDR3 region: CASSLKTWWMSTEAFF. CDR3 nucleotides: TGTGCCAGCAGTTTAAAGACATGGTGGATGAGCACTGAAGCTTTCTTT.

Details on this clonotype: This sequence may be a read error, since a much larger clone differs from it by one base. The chain carries TRBV28 and TRBJ2-3; D remains unclear. The V gene lost 2 bases and the J gene lost 0 bases, with 9 bases spanning the gap. The CDR3 is 15 amino acids. Germline V gene lookup returns CDR1 MDHEN and CDR2 SYDVKM. Here the CDR3 reads CASSLSQSSTDTQYF. CDR3 in DNA: TGTGCCAGCAGTTTAAGCCAGTCTAGCACAGATACGCAGTATTTT.

This clonotype turned up a few times. With a much larger clone just one base away, this may be a read error. The V call is TRBV6-5, the J call TRBJ2-2; TRBD2 matches 10 bases. The CDR3 covers 19 residues. V shed 2 bases, J shed 7 bases, and the junction held 16 bases outside the gene matches. Germline CDR1 MNHEY, CDR2 SVGAGI. CDR3 in DNA: TGTGCCAGCAGTTACGGGGAGCGAGCGGGAGGGTCCTCGGGCGGGGAGCTGTTTTTT. This sequence encodes CASSYGERAGGSSGGELFF.

This clonotype showed up just a few times. The gene calls are TRBV6-1 and TRBJ1-5; TRBD1 aligns across 7 bases. Matching the DNA end better, TRBJ2-3 makes the J call doubtful. The CDR3 covers 16 residues. Germline CDR1 reads MNHNS; CDR2 reads SASEGT. As DNA, the CDR3 is TGTGCCAGCAGTGAGGGGGCCCGACAGGGATCTCAGCCCCAGTATTTT. It translates to CASSEGARQGSQPQYF.

Turning to this clonotype: Given the absence of the conserved phenylalanine or tryptophan at the CDR3 end, a read error is likely. The chain employs TRBV29-1 and TRBJ2-7, with D hard to call. Trimming shortened V by 5 bases and J by 3 bases, and 11 bases separated the two germline ends. CDR3 size: 12 residues. Germline CDR1 and CDR2: SQVTM and ANQGSEA. The CDR3 DNA reads TGCAGCGTTCAACTGGGAAACTACGAGCAGTACTTA. Protein product: CSVQLGNYEQYL.

As regards this clonotype: Sequence at one end of the junction differs from germline and may be a read error. The chain joins TRBV11-2 to TRBJ2-2, with D possibly being TRBD1 (6 bases). The germline gives CDR1 SGHAT, CDR2 FQNNGV. The CDR3 is 14 residues long. CDR3 in DNA: TGCGCCAGAAGCCTGGACAGTCAGTCCGGGGAGCTGTATTTT. Translation: CARSLDSQSGELYF.

Details on this clonotype: No conserved phenylalanine or tryptophan ends this CDR3, so it is likely a read error. The DNA is left out, because the CDR3 cannot be placed on it with certainty; the CDR3 is given as TCRdb lists it. This sequence joins TRBV12-3 or TRBV12-4 and TRBJ2-7. Both ends counted, the CDR3 spans 13 residues. Here the CDR3 reads CASSLGSTYEEYL.

This clonotype has just a few counts. Since a much larger clone is just one base distant, this may be a read error. The chain recombines TRBV7-8 with TRBJ1-1; weak D call: TRBD1 (5 bases). The V gene's germline CDR1 is SGHVS and CDR2 FQNEAQ. The CDR3 spans 13 residues. V was trimmed by 2 bases and J by 4 bases, leaving 8 bases between them. The DNA for the CDR3 is TGTGCCAGCAGCTTAACAAGGGGCACTGAAGCTTTCTTT. Its translation is CASSLTRGTEAFF.

The chain couples TRBV6-1 to TRBJ2-2, with 7 bases matching TRBD2. The CDR3 loop spans 15 amino acids. Per germline, CDR1 MNHNS and CDR2 SASEGT. After removal of 6 bases from V and 5 bases from J, the junction contained 9 bases not matched to a gene. CDR3 region: CASSLGRAYTGELFF. The DNA of the CDR3 is TGTGCCAGCAGCTTAGGGAGGGCATATACCGGGGAGCTGTTTTTT.

Of note for this clonotype: The junction departs from the called germline gene at one end, perhaps through a read error. The genes are TRBV5-5 and TRBJ1-2; D remains ambiguous. CDR3 length: 13 residues. The germline V gene encodes CDR1 SGHKS and CDR2 YYEKEE (reference sequence). For the CDR3, the DNA is TGTGCCAGCAGCTTGGATGGGATCTATGACTACACCTTC. Its translation is CASSLDGIYDYTF.

V usage is TRBV28 and J usage is TRBJ2-7; no clear D. This CDR3 region has 14 residues. Trimming removed 5 bases from V and 10 bases from J, with 21 bases in between. Germline V gene sequence: CDR1 MDHEN, CDR2 SYDVKM. The CDR3, as DNA: TGTGCCAGCAGTCCTCCGTGGACCGAATACGGACAGTACTTC. It yields the protein CASSPPWTEYGQYF.

Regarding this clonotype: One end of the junction varies from germline; a read error may be responsible. The chain couples TRBV20-1 to TRBJ1-6; D gene ambiguous. The CDR3 extends over 16 amino acids. CDR1 is DFQATT and CDR2 is SNEGSKA in the germline V gene (reference sequence). The CDR3 reads CSTRAAGRYYNSPLHF. CDR3 nucleotide sequence: TGCAGTACTAGAGCTGCGGGGAGATACTATAATTCACCCCTCCACTTT.

As to this clonotype: One junction end disagrees with the germline gene, perhaps due to a read error. The gene calls are TRBV11-1 and TRBJ1-1; no clear D. The V gene's germline CDR1 is SGHAT and CDR2 FQDESV (reference sequence). The CDR3 is 16 amino acids. The CDR3 DNA reads TGTGCCAGCAGCTTAAAGACAAAGTGGATGAACACAGAAGCTTTATTT. Amino acid sequence: CASSLKTKWMNTEALF. Supplemented by reference TRBV11-1 and TRBJ1-1, the full variable domain reads EAEVAQSPRYKITEKSQAVAFWCDPISGHATLYWYRQILGQGPELLVQFQDESVVDDSQLPKDRFSAERLKGVDSTLKIQPAELGDSAMYLCASSLKTKWMNTEALFGQGTRLTVV.

As to this clonotype: A much larger clone lies one base from this, so it may be a read error. This chain links TRBV29-1 with TRBJ2-5; possibly TRBD1 or TRBD2 for D (5 bases each). V shed 4 bases and J shed 5 bases, with 11 bases lying between them. This CDR3 spans 12 amino acids. CDR1 SQVTM and CDR2 ANQGSEA come from the germline V gene. CDR3: CSVAGAVETQYF. CDR3 DNA: TGCAGCGTTGCCGGGGCGGTGGAGACCCAGTACTTC. Full variable domain (missing parts from reference TRBV29-1 and TRBJ2-5): SAVISQKPSRDICQRGTSLTIQCQVDSQVTMMFWYRQQPGQSLTLIATANQGSEATYESGFVIDKFPISRPNLTFSTLTVSNMSPEDSSIYLCSVAGAVETQYFGPGTRLLVL.

V gene TRBV7-8 combines with J gene TRBJ2-1, with a possible D match to TRBD2 (5 bases). CDR3 size: 15 residues. Looked up from germline, CDR1 is SGHVS and CDR2 is FQNEAQ. The V gene lost 7 bases and the J gene lost 4 bases, with 17 bases spanning the gap. DNA for the CDR3: TGTGCCAGCACTGGAGGTAGCGTAGGGTACAATGAGCAGTTCTTC. This sequence encodes CASTGGSVGYNEQFF.

This clonotype appeared once. V and J are TRBV4-1 and TRBJ1-3; D remains ambiguous. Trimming left V 5 bases short and J 6 bases short, with 14 bases between. The CDR3 is made up of 14 amino acids. Per the germline V gene, CDR1 is MGHRA and CDR2 is YSYEKL. The CDR3 region is CASSYLTWENTIYF. Written as DNA, the CDR3 is TGCGCCAGCAGCTATTTGACATGGGAAAACACCATATATTTT.

This chain uses TRBV11-1 with TRBJ2-1; 10 nucleotides line up with TRBD1. The V gene's germline CDR1 is SGHAT and CDR2 FQDESV (reference sequence). CDR3 size: 16 residues. V gave up 9 bases and J gave up 8 bases; unmatched junction bases: 16. In DNA, the CDR3 is TGTGCCAGTAGCCCCTGGTCGGGACAGGGGCCACATGAGCAGTTCTTC. This encodes CASSPWSGQGPHEQFF.

Notes on this clonotype: The germline gene is not matched at one end of the junction; a read error may be the cause. The V call is TRBV14, the J call TRBJ2-1, with a weak D call TRBD2 (6 bases). Germline-derived CDR1 and CDR2 are SGHDN and FVKESK. The CDR3 consists of 15 residues. CDR3 in amino acids: CATSQVVGSHDEQFF. The CDR3 DNA sequence: TGTGCCACCAGCCAAGTTGTCGGGAGTCACGATGAGCAGTTCTTC.

This clonotype was picked up one time. The junction and the germline gene differ at one end; a read error may be behind it. This chain connects TRBV5-4 to TRBJ2-7; D is perhaps TRBD2 (6 bases). CDR1 and CDR2 from the germline V gene are SGHNT and YYREEE (reference sequence). CDR3 size: 15 residues. The DNA for the CDR3 is TGTGCCAGCAGCTTGGAGGTAGCGGTGGATCGGGAGCTGTACTTC. Amino acids: CASSLEVAVDRELYF.

Note on this clonotype: The CDR3 ends on some other residue instead of the conserved phenylalanine or tryptophan, so this is likely a read error. The chain combines TRBV12-3 or TRBV12-4 with TRBJ1-3; D is perhaps TRBD1 (5 bases). The CDR3 runs 11 residues. V was clipped by 10 bases and J by 7 bases, with 11 bases between them. The CDR3 spells CANRRGNTIYV. CDR3 DNA sequence: TGTGCCAACAGAAGGGGCAACACCATATATGTT.

A remark on this clonotype: Relative to the germline gene, one junction end is altered; a read error may explain this. This chain joins TRBV10-3 and TRBJ2-5, with TRBD2 identical over 11 bases. Germline V gives CDR1 ENHRY, CDR2 SYGVKD. The CDR3 totals 14 residues. For the CDR3, the DNA is TGTGTCACTTCCGTGACTAGCGGGACAGAGACCCAGCACTTC. Encoded protein: CVTSVTSGTETQHF.

In the case of this clonotype: At one of its ends the junction is not consistent with the germline gene, which may arise from a read error. The genes are TRBV29-1 and TRBJ1-1; D is ambiguous. The CDR3 sequence is 12 residues long. The germline CDR1 and CDR2 sequences are SQVTM and ANQGSEA. The DNA for the CDR3 is TGCAGCTTTATGGCGGAGAGGCCTGAAGCATTCTTT. This gives the protein CSFMAERPEAFF.

This rearrangement joins TRBV11-3 to TRBJ1-1; D is ambiguous. CDR1 is SGHNT, CDR2 YENEEA, per germline. This CDR3 has 16 amino acids. V was pared by 10 bases and J by 0 bases, with 21 bases between. The CDR3 loop reads CANGFRDRSLNTEAFF. The CDR3 DNA reads as TGTGCCAACGGCTTCCGGGATAGAAGCCTGAACACTGAAGCTTTCTTT.

Details on this clonotype: Mismatch with germline at one junction end may stem from a read error. V usage is TRBV6-5 and J usage is TRBJ2-1; TRBD2 matches at 7 bases. CDR1 MNHEY and CDR2 SVGAGI come from the germline V gene. The CDR3 is 16 amino acids. This CDR3 reads CASSYVGGRRGNKHFF. As DNA, the CDR3 is TGTGCCAGCAGTTACGTCGGCGGGAGAAGGGGCAATAAGCATTTCTTT.

On this clonotype: This likely comes from a read error, as the CDR3 has no conserved phenylalanine or tryptophan at its end. This rearrangement joins TRBV14 to TRBJ2-1; TRBD1 agrees at 8 bases. Germline values: CDR1 SGHDN, CDR2 FVKESK. There are 17 residues in the CDR3. The CDR3 loop reads CASSLLYGQGGGNEQFI. DNA of the CDR3: TGTGCCAGTAGCCTCCTCTACGGACAGGGTGGAGGGAATGAGCAGTTCATC.

This clonotype was seen more than once but under ten times. The CDR3 does not close with the conserved phenylalanine or tryptophan, likely indicating a read error. In DNA, the CDR3 is TGTGCCAGCAGACCTAGCGGGGGGGCCTACGAGCAGTACCTC. Translated, it gives CASRPSGGAYEQYL. The gene calls are TRBV11-2 and TRBJ2-7; 12 positions match TRBD2. Germline V gene data show CDR1 as SGHAT and CDR2 as FQNNGV. CDR3 length equals 14 residues. Unmatched junction bases numbered 2, after V lost 6 bases and J lost 2 bases.